This TCR beta chain was recorded in a study of blood T cell repertoires in COVID-19. Across the study: Acute-phase and convalescent COVID-19 samples originated in the United States, Italy and Spain. PBMCs, B-cell-depleted T cells, or T cells were the source of the cDNA or gDNA that made up the material.

V dropped 2 bases and J dropped 5 bases, with 16 bases sitting between them. Per the germline V gene, CDR1 is GTSNPN and CDR2 is SVGIG (reference sequence). The CDR3 is made up of 14 amino acids. Source study methods: Amplified reference gene primers provided the basis for estimating nucleated cell counts. The protocol was immunoSEQ multiplex PCR, while the TCRdb copy is restricted to in-frame clones and leaves out a portion. That table gives V, J and clone size, and the DNA gave D and trimming. The repertoire holds 93,000 or so clones, around nine tenths seen once, with 3.5% in the top ten. The TCR comes from a human donor in a cohort sampled during active COVID-19. Sequenced input: peripheral blood. The J gene is TRBJ2-7, the V gene TRBV30; a possible D gene is TRBD2 (6 bases). In DNA form, the CDR3 reads TGTGCCTGGAGTATTGGCGGGATCCCCCACGAGCAGTACTTC. Amino acids: CAWSIGGIPHEQYF.